A selection of T cell receptor beta chains follows, all from one sample in a study of cytomegalovirus exposure and HLA in healthy donors. Clones were read by immunoSEQ multiplex PCR, and TCRdb kept only the in-frame ones, dropping some. Of more than 75,000 clones in the sample, 70% to 80% were seen once. The sequenced sample was PBMCs. These receptors all come from a man aged 40-55 years in good health and CMV-seropositive. Both conserved end residues are part of each CDR3. Fields, in order: V gene, D gene, clone size, J gene, CDR3 DNA, CDR3 protein. The D gene is left open where the match is weak. A clone size is listed for some rows: how often the clone was seen (once, few, many), or a class if it is expanded.

>TRBV10-3|TRBD2|few|TRBJ2-5
TGTGCCATCAGTGAGTCTGGACTAGCGGGAATCGAAGAGACCCAGTACTTC
CAISESGLAGIEETQYF
>TRBV10-1|-|-|TRBJ2-3
TGCGCCAGCAGTGAGCCCTCCACAGATACGCAGTATTTT
CASSEPSTDTQYF
>TRBV28|-|-|TRBJ2-5
TGTGCCAGCTCCTTAGGAGGCAGTAAAGAGACCCAGTACTTC
CASSLGGSKETQYF
>TRBV7-2|-|-|TRBJ1-5
TGTGCCAGCAGCCCATACGGCCCAAGAGGTCAGCCCCAGCATTTT
CASSPYGPRGQPQHF
>TRBV14|-|-|TRBJ2-5
TGTGCCAGCAGCCAAGTAGCTTCCCTGGGAGAGACCCAGTACTTC
CASSQVASLGETQYF
>TRBV7-2|-|-|TRBJ2-3
TGTGCCAGCAGCTTAGCGCGTTATACGCAGTATTTT
CASSLARYTQYF
>TRBV10-2|-|few|TRBJ2-3
TGCGCCAGCAGCCTAGCGTTGAGCACAGATACGCAGTATTTT
CASSLALSTDTQYF
>TRBV5-5|TRBD2|few|TRBJ2-5
TGTGCCAGCAGCTCATGGGGGGGAGAGACCCAGTACTTC
CASSSWGGETQYF
>TRBV7-2|-|once|TRBJ1-1
TGTGCCAGCAGCTTATTAATGAACACTGAAGCTTTCTTT
CASSLLMNTEAFF
>TRBV28|-|-|TRBJ2-7
TGTGCCAGCAGTTCCCCGTCCTACGAGCAGTACTTC
CASSSPSYEQYF
>TRBV7-2|TRBD1|few|TRBJ1-2
TGTGCCAGCAGCCCGTCGACAGGGTTCTATGGCTACACCTTC
CASSPSTGFYGYTF
>TRBV7-9|-|-|TRBJ1-2
TGTGCCAGCAGCTTAGGTGCAGGGTATGGCTACACCTTC
CASSLGAGYGYTF
>TRBV7-6|TRBD1|-|TRBJ2-7
TGTGCCAGCAGCTTAGGACAGGGCGGGGAGCAGTACTTC
CASSLGQGGEQYF
>TRBV15|-|-|TRBJ2-5
TGTGCCACCATCAAGGGTGGAGGGAGTAGAGAGACCCAGTACTTC
CATIKGGGSRETQYF
>TRBV5-4|TRBD1|-|TRBJ1-2
TGTGCCAGCAGCTTACCGGGACAGACACCATTCGGGAACTATGGCTACACCTTC
CASSLPGQTPFGNYGYTF
>TRBV7-2|TRBD2|-|TRBJ2-1
TGTGCCAGCAGCTCAGGACTAGCGGGTTACAATGAGCAGTTCTTC
CASSSGLAGYNEQFF
>TRBV18|TRBD1|once|TRBJ1-1
TGTGCCACCACAATCCGACAGGGATTGAACACTGAAGCTTTCTTT
CATTIRQGLNTEAFF
>TRBV6-6|-|-|TRBJ2-3
TGTGCCAGCAGTAGGTCGACAGGTCCGAGCACAGATACGCAGTATTTT
CASSRSTGPSTDTQYF
>TRBV5-6|-|-|TRBJ1-5
TGTGCCAGCAGCCGGGAGGGTCAGCCCCAGCATTTT
CASSREGQPQHF
>TRBV4-3|TRBD1|-|TRBJ2-1
TGCGCCAGCAGCCAAGATGGGACAGGGGGTCGTGAGCAGTTCTTC
CASSQDGTGGREQFF
>TRBV28|-|medium-sized|TRBJ1-1
TGTGCCAGTTGCCGAGCAGGGGAGTTGAACACTGAAGCTTTCTTT
CASCRAGELNTEAFF
>TRBV2|-|-|TRBJ1-1
TGTGCCAGCAGTACCCGGGGGAACACTGAAGCTTTCTTT
CASSTRGNTEAFF
>TRBV30|-|once|TRBJ1-4
TGTGCCTGGAGGGTGGACTCGAATGAAAAACTGTTTTTT
CAWRVDSNEKLFF
>TRBV18|TRBD2|-|TRBJ2-1
TGTGCCAGCTCACCTCTAGCGGACAATGAGCAGTTCTTC
CASSPLADNEQFF
>TRBV29-1|-|-|TRBJ1-2
TGCAGCGTTGAAAACTTTGCAGGGCTCTACACCTTC
CSVENFAGLYTF
>TRBV7-9|TRBD2|-|TRBJ2-7
TGTGCCAGCAGCCTTTTGGAGGTGGGGGGGAACGAGCAGTACTTC
CASSLLEVGGNEQYF